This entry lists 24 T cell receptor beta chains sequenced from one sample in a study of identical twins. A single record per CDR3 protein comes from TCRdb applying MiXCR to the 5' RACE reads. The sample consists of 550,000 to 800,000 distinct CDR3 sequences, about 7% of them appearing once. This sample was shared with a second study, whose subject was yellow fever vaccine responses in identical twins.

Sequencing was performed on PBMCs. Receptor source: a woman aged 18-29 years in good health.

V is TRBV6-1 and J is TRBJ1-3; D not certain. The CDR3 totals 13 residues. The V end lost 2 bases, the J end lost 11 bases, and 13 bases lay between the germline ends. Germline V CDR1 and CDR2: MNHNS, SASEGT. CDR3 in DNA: TGTGCCAGCAGTGAACTGGGGTTGAGGGCCATATATTTT. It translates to CASSELGLRAIYF.

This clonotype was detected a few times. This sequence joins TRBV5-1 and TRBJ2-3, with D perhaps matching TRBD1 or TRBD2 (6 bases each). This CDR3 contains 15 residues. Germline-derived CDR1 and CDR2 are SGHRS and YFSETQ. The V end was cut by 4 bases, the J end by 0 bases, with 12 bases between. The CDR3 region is CASSTGGGSTDTQYF. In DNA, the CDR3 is TGCGCCAGCAGCACTGGAGGGGGGAGCACAGATACGCAGTATTTT.

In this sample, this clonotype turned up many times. The CDR3 here is CASSLVGVVNRGELFF. For the CDR3, the DNA is TGTGCCAGCAGTTTAGTAGGGGTAGTTAATCGCGGGGAGCTGTTTTTT. V usage is TRBV12-3 or TRBV12-4 and J usage is TRBJ2-2; D possibly corresponds to TRBD1 (5 bases). The CDR3 spans 16 residues. V shed 1 base and J shed 7 bases, with 16 bases lying between them.

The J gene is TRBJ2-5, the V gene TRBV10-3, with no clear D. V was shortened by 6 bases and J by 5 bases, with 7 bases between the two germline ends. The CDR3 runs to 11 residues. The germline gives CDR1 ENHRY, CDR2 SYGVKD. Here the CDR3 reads CAIRAYETQYF. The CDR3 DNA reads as TGTGCCATCAGGGCGTACGAGACCCAGTACTTC.

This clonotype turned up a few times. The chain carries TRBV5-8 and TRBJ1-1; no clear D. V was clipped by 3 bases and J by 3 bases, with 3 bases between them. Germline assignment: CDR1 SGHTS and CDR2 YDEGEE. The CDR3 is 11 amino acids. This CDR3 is CASSYHTEAFF. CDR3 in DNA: TGTGCCAGCAGCTACCACACTGAAGCTTTCTTT.

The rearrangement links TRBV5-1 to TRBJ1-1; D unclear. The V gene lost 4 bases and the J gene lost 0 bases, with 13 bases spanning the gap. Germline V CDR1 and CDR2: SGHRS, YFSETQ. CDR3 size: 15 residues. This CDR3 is CASSRDGGLNTEAFF. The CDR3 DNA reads TGCGCCAGCAGCCGAGACGGCGGGTTGAACACTGAAGCTTTCTTT.

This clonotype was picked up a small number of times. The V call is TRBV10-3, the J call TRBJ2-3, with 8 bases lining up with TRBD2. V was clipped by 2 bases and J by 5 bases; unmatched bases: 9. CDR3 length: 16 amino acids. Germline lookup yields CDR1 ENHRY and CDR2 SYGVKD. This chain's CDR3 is CAISERSAGVEDTQYF. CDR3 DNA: TGTGCCATCAGTGAGAGGTCAGCGGGAGTCGAAGATACGCAGTATTTT.

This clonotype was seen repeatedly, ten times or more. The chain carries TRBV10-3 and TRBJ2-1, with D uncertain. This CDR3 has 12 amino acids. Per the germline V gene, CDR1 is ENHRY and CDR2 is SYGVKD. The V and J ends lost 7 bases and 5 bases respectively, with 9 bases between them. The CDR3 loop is CAINTPNNEQFF. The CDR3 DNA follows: TGTGCCATCAATACCCCAAACAATGAGCAGTTCTTC.

CDR3 protein: CASSNGQGPPNREQYV. As DNA, the CDR3 is TGTGCCAGCAGTAATGGACAGGGCCCACCTAATCGGGAGCAGTACGTC. This chain links TRBV6-2 or TRBV6-3 with TRBJ2-7; 8 bases agree with TRBD1. The trim removed 5 bases at V and 7 bases at J, leaving 16 bases unmatched. The CDR3 sequence is 16 residues long. Looked up from germline, CDR1 is MNHEY and CDR2 is SVGEGT.

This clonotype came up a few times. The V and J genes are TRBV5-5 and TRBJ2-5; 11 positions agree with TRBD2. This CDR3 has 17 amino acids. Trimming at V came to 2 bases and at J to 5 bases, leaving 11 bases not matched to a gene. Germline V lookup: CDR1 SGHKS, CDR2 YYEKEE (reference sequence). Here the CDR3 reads CASSLANLAGGVETQYF. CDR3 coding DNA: TGTGCCAGCAGCTTAGCGAATCTAGCGGGAGGAGTGGAGACCCAGTACTTC.

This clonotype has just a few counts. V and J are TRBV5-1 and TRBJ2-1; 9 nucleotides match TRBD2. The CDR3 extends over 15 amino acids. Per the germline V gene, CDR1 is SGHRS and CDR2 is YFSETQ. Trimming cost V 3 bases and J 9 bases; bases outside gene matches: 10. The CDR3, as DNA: TGCGCCAGCAGCTCGACTAGCGGAACCGGCGGTGAGCAGTTCTTC. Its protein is CASSSTSGTGGEQFF.

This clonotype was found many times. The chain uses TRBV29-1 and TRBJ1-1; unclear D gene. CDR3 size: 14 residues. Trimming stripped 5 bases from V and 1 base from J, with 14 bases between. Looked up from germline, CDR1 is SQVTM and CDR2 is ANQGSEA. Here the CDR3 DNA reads TGCAGCGTTTTGGACCCAAAAAGGAACACTGAAGCTTTCTTT. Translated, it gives CSVLDPKRNTEAFF.

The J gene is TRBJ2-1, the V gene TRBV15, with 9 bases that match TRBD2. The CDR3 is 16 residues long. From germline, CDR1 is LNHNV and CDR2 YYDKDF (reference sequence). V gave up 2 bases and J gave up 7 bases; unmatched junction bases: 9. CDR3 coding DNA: TGTGCCACCAGCAGAAAGCGGGAGGAGCGAGGTAATGAGCAGTTCTTC. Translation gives CATSRKREERGNEQFF. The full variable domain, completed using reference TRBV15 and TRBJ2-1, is DAMVIQNPRYQVTQFGKPVTLSCSQTLNHNVMYWYQQKSSQAPKLLFHYYDKDFNNEADTPDNFQSRRPNTSFCFLDIRSPGLGDTAMYLCATSRKREERGNEQFFGPGTRLTVL.

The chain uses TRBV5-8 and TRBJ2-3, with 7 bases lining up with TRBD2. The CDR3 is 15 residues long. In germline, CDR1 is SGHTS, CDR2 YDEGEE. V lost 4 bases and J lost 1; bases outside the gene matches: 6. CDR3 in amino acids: CASSPRRGGTDTQYF. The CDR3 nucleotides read TGTGCCAGCAGCCCGCGCCGGGGGGGCACAGATACGCAGTATTTT.

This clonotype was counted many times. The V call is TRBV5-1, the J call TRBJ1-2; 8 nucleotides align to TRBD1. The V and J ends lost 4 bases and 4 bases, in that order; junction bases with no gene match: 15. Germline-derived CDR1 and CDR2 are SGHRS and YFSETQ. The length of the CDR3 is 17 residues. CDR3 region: CASSAREDGGQGYGYTF. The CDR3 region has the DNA TGCGCCAGCAGCGCCCGAGAGGACGGCGGACAGGGCTATGGCTACACCTTC.

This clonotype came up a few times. CDR3 coding DNA: TGCAGTGCAAAACCGGGACAGGGAGCCACTGAAGCTTTCTTT. The encoded protein is CSAKPGQGATEAFF. The chain is built from TRBV20-1 and TRBJ1-1, with 9 nucleotides matching TRBD1. The CDR3 length is 14 residues. Germline lookup yields CDR1 DFQATT and CDR2 SNEGSKA (reference sequence). J lost 4 bases, V lost 6 bases, and 9 bases had no gene match.

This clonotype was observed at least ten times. The CDR3 region has the DNA TGCAGTGCTAGTGTATACAATGAGCAGTTCTTC. Amino acid sequence: CSASVYNEQFF. The chain uses TRBV20-1 and TRBJ2-1; unclear D gene. The CDR3 consists of 11 residues. Germline V gene data show CDR1 as DFQATT and CDR2 as SNEGSKA (reference sequence). Trimming took 3 bases from V and 4 from J, leaving 4 bases between them.

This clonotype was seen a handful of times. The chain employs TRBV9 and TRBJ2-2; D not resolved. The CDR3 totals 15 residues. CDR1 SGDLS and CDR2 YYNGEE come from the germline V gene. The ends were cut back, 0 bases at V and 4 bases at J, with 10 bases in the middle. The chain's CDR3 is CASSVAGPGTGELFF. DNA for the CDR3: TGTGCCAGCAGCGTAGCTGGCCCTGGCACCGGGGAGCTGTTTTTT.

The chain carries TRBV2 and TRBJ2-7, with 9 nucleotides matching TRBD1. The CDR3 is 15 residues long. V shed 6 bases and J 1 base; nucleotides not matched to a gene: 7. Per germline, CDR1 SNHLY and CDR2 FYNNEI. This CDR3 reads CASRAGTGISYEQYV. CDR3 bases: TGTGCCAGCAGAGCCGGGACAGGGATTTCCTACGAGCAGTACGTC.

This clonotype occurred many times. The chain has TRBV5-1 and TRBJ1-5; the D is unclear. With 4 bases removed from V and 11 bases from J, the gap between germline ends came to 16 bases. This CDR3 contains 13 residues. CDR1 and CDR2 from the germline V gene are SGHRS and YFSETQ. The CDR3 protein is CASSLSGRSAQHF. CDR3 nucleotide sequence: TGCGCCAGCAGCCTGTCCGGGAGGTCGGCCCAGCATTTT.

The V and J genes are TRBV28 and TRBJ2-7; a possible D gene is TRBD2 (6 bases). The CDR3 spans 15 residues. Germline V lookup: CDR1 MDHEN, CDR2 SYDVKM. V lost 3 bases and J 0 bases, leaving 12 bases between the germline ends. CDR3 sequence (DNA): TGTGCCAGCAGTTTTCGCGGGGAAAGCTCCTACGAGCAGTACGTC. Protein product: CASSFRGESSYEQYV.

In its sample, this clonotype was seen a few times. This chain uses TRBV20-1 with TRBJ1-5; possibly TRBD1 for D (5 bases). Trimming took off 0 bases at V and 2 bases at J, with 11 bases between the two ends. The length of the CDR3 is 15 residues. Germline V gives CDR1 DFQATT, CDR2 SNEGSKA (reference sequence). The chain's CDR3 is CSARDRGRGNQPQHF. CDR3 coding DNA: TGCAGTGCTAGAGATCGGGGCAGGGGCAATCAGCCCCAGCATTTT.

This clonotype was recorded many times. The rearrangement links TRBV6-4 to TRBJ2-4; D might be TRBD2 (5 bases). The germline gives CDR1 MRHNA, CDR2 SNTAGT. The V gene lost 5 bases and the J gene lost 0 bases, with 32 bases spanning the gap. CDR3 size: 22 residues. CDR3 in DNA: TGTGCCAGCAGTCCATTACGGGGAAGGAGACTTCCAAATATATTAGCCAAAAACATTCAGTACTTC. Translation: CASSPLRGRRLPNILAKNIQYF.

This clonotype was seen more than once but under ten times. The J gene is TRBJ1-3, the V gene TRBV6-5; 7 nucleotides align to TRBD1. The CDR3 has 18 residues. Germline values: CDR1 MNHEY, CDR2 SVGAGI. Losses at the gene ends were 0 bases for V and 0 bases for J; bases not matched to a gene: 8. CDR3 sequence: CASSYSAPGQNSGNTIYF. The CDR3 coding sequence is TGTGCCAGCAGTTACTCGGCGCCGGGACAGAACTCTGGAAACACCATATATTTT.